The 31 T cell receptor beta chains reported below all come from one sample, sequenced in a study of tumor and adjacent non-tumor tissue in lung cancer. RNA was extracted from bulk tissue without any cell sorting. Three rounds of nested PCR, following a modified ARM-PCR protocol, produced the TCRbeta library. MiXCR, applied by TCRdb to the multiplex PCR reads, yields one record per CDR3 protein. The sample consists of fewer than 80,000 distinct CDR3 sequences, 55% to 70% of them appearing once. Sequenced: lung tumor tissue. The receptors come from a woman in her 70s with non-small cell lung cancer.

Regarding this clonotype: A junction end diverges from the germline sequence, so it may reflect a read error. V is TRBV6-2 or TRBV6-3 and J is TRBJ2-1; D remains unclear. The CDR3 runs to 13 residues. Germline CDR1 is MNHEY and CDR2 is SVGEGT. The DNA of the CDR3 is TGTACCAGCAGTTACTCCCTGGGCAATGAGCAGTTCTTC. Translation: CTSSYSLGNEQFF.

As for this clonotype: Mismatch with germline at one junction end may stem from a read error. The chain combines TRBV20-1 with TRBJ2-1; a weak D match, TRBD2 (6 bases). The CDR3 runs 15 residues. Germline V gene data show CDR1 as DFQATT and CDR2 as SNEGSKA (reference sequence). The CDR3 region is CSARSREYSYDEQFF. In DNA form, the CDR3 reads TGCAGTGCTAGGTCTCGGGAGTACTCCTACGATGAGCAGTTCTTC.

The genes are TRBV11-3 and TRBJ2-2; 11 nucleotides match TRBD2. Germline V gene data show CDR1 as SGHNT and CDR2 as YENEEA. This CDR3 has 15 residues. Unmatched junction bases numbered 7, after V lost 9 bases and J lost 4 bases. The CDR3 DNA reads TGTGCCAGTGTAGCGGGAGGGCCAGGCACCGGGGAGCTGTTTTTT. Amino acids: CASVAGGPGTGELFF.

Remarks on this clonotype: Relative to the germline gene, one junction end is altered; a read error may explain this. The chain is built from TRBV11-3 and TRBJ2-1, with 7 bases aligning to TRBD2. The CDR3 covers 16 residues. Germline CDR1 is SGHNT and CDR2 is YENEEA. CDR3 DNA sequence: TGTGCCAGCGGCTTAGACGGACCGGGAGGTGTTAATGAGCAGTTCTTC. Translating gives CASGLDGPGGVNEQFF. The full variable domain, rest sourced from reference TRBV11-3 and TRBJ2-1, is EAGVVQSPRYKIIEKKQPVAFWCNPISGHNTLYWYLQNLGQGPELLIRYENEEAVDDSQLPKDRFSAERLKGVDSTLKIQPAELGDSAVYLCASGLDGPGGVNEQFFGPGTRLTVL.

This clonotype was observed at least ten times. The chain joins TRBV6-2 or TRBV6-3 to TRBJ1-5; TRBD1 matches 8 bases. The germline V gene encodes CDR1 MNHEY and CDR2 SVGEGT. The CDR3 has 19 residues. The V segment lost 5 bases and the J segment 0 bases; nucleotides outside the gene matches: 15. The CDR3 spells CASSTGGTGHTNSNQPQHF. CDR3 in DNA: TGTGCCAGCAGTACCGGGGGGACAGGACATACGAATAGCAATCAGCCCCAGCATTTT.

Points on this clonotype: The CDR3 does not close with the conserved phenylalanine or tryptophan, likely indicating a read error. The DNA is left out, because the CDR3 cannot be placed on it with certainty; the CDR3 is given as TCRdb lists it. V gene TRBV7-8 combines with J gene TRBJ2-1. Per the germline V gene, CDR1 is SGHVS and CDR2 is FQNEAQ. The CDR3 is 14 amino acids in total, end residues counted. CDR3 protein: CASSLAGDYNEEFL.

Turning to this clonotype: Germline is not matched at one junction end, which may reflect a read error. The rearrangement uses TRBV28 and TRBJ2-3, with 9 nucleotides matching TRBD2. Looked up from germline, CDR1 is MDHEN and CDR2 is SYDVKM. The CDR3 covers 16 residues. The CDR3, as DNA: TGTCCCAGCAGTTTAGGAGGCGGGAGGGCCGTGGATACGCAATTTTTT. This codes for CPSSLGGGRAVDTQFF.

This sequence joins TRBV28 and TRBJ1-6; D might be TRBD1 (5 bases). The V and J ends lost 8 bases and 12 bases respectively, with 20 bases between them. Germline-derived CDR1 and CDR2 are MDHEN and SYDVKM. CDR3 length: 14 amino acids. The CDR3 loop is CASGAIAGDLPLHF. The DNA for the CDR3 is TGTGCCAGCGGGGCGATAGCAGGAGATCTACCCCTCCACTTT.

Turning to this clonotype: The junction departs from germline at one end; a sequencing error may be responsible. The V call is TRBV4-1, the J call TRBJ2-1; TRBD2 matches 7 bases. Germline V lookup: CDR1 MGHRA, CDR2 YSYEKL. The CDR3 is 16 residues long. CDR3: CTSSLRASGHYNEQFF. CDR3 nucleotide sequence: TGCACCAGCAGCCTTCGCGCTAGCGGCCACTACAATGAGCAGTTCTTC.

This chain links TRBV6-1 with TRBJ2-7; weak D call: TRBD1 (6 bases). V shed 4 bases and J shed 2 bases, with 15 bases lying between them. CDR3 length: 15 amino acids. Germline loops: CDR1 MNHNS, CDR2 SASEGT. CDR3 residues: CASSAPTGTPYEQYF. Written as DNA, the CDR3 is TGTGCCAGCAGTGCCCCAACAGGGACCCCCTACGAGCAGTACTTC.

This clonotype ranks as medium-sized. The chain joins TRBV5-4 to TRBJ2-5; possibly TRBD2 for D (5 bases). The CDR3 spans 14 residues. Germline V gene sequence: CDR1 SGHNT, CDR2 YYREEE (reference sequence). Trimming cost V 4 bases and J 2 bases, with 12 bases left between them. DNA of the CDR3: TGTGCCAGCAGCATCCGAGCGGTTCAAGAGACCCAGTACTTC. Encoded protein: CASSIRAVQETQYF.

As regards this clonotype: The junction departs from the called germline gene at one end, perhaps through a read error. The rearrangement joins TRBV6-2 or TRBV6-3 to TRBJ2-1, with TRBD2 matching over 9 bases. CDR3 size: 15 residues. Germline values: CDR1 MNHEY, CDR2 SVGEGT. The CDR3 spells CTSSYGGRESNEHFF. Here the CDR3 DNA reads TGTACCAGCAGTTATGGCGGGAGGGAATCAAATGAGCATTTCTTC.

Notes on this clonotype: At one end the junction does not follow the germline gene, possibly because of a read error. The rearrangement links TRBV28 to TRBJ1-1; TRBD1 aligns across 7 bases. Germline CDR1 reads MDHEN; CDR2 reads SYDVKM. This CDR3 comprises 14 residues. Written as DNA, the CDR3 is TGTTCCAGCAACTGGGGACAGCTGAACACTGAAGCTTTCTTT. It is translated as CSSNWGQLNTEAFF.

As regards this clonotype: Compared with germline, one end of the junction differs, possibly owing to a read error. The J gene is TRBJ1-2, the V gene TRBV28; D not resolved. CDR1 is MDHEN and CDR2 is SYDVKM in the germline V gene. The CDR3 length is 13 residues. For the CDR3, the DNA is TGTGCCAACGGTTCTTGGCCGGACTATGGATACACCTTC. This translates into CANGSWPDYGYTF.

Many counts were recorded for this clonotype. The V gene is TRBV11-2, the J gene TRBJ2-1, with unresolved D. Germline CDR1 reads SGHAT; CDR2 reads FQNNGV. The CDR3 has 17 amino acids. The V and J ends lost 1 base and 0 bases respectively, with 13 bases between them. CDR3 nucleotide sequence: TGTGCCAGCAGCTTAGTGGGTGTTTCGAGCTCCTACAATGAGCAGTTCTTC. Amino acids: CASSLVGVSSSYNEQFF.

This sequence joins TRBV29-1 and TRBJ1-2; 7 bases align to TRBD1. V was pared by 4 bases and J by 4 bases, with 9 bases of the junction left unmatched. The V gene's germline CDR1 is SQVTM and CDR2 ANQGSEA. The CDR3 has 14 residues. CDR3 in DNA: TGCAGCGTTGTTACCACCGGACAGGTCTATGGCTACACCTTC. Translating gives CSVVTTGQVYGYTF.

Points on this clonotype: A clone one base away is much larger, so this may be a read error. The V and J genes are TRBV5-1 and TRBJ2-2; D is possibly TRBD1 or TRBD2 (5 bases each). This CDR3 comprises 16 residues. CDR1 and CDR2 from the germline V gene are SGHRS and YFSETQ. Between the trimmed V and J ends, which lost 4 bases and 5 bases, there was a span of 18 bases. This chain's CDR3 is CASSPGMGPGTGELFF. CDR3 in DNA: TGCGCCAGCAGCCCCGGCATGGGGCCGGGAACCGGGGAGCTGTTTTTT.

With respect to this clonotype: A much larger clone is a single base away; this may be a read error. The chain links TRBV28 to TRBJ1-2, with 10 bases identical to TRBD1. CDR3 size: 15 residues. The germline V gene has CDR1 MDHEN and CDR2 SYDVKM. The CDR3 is CASTLTMTGGHGYTF. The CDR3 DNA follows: TGTGCCAGCACTTTAACTATGACAGGGGGCCATGGCTACACCTTC.

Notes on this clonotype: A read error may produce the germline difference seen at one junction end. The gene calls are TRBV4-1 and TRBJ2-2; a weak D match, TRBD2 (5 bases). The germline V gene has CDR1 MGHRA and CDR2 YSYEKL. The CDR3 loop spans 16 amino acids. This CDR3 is CASSQHPVWNTGELSF. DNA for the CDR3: TGCGCCAGCAGCCAACACCCCGTTTGGAACACCGGGGAGCTTTCTTTT.

CDR3 nucleotide sequence: TGTGCCAGCAGCTTGGTTACCAGGACAGGGCTTAACGAGCAGTACTTC. This gives the protein CASSLVTRTGLNEQYF. The rearrangement uses TRBV5-6 and TRBJ2-7, with 8 bases matching TRBD1. The CDR3 runs to 16 residues. Germline V gene data show CDR1 as SGHDT and CDR2 as YYEEEE. Trimming at V came to 0 bases and at J to 5 bases, leaving 10 bases not matched to a gene.

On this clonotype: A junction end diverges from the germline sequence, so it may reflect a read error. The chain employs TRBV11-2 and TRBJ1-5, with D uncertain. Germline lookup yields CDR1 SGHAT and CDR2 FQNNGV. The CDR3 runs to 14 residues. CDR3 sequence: CSSSPSGFNQPQHF. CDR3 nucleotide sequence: TGCTCCAGCAGCCCGTCGGGTTTCAATCAGCCCCAGCATTTT. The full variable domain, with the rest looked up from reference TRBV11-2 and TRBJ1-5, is EAGVAQSPRYKIIEKRQSVAFWCNPISGHATLYWYQQILGQGPKLLIQFQNNGVVDDSQLPKDRFSAERLKGVDSTLKIQPAKLEDSAVYLCSSSPSGFNQPQHFGDGTRLSIL.

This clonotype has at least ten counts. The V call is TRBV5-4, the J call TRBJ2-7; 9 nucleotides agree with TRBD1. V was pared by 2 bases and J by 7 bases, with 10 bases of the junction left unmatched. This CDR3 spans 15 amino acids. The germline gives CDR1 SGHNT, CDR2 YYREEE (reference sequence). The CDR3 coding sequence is TGTGCCAGCAGCTTCGGACAGGGGCATATAGGGGAGCAGTACTTC. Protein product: CASSFGQGHIGEQYF.

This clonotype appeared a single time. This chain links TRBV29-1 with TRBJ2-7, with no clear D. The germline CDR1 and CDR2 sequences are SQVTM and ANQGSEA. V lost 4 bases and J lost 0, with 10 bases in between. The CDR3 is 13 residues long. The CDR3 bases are TGCAGCGTTGGACCAGCGCACTCCTACGAGCAGTACTTC. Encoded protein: CSVGPAHSYEQYF.

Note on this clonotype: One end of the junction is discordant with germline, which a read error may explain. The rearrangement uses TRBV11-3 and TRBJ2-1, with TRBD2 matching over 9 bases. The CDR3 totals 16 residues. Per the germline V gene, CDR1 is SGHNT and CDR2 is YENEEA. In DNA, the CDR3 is TGTGCCAGCAGCTTAGACGGAGCGGGGGGCGTTGATGAGCGGTTCTTC. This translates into CASSLDGAGGVDERFF.

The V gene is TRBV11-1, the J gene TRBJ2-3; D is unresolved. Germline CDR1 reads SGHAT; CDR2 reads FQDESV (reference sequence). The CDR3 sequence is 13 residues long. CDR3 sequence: CDIANPFTDTQYF. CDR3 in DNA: TGTGACATCGCCAACCCCTTCACAGATACGCAGTATTTT. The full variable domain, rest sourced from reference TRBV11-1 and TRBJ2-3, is EAEVAQSPRYKITEKSQAVAFWCDPISGHATLYWYRQILGQGPELLVQFQDESVVDDSQLPKDRFSAERLKGVDSTLKIQPAELGDSAMYLCDIANPFTDTQYFGPGTRLTVL.

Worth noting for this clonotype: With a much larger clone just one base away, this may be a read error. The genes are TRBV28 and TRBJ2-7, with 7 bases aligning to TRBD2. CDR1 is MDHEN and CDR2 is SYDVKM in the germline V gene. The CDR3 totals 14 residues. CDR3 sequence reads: CSSSTSDRSYEQYF. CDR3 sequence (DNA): TGTTCCAGCAGTACTAGCGACCGCTCCTACGAGCAGTACTTC.

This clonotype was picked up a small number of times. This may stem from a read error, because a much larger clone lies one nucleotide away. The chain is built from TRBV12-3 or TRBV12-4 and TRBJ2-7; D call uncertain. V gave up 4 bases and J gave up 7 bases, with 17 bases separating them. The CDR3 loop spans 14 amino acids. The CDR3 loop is CASSSFRLVGEQYF. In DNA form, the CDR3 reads TGTGCCAGCAGTTCCTTTAGGCTAGTAGGAGAGCAGTACTTC.

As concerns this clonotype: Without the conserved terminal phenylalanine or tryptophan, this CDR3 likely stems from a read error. The CDR3, as DNA: TGTGCCAGCAGTCGGAATGGACTAGCGGGAGGGCTTCTTAATGAGCAGTTCTTA. Its protein product is CASSRNGLAGGLLNEQFL. This rearrangement joins TRBV28 to TRBJ2-1, with 15 bases identical to TRBD2. V dropped 5 bases and J dropped 7; count of bases not matched to a gene: 12. The V gene's germline CDR1 is MDHEN and CDR2 SYDVKM. This CDR3 contains 18 residues.

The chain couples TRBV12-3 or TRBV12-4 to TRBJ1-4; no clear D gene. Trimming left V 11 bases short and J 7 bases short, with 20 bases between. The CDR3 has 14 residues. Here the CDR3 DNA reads TGTGCCGGCGGCCCTCGGCGGGTCGGTGAAAAACTGTTTTTT. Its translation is CAGGPRRVGEKLFF.

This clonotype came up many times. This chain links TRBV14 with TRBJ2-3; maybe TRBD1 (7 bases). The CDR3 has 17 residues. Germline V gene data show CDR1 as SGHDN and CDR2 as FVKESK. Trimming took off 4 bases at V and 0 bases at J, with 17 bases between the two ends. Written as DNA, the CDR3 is TGTGCCAGCAGCCGCTACACAGGGGACTCTAGCACAGATACGCAGTATTTT. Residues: CASSRYTGDSSTDTQYF. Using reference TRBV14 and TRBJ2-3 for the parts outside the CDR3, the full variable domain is EAGVTQFPSHSVIEKGQTVTLRCDPISGHDNLYWYRRVMGKEIKFLLHFVKESKQDESGMPNNRFLAERTGGTYSTLKVQPAELEDSGVYFCASSRYTGDSSTDTQYFGPGTRLTVL.

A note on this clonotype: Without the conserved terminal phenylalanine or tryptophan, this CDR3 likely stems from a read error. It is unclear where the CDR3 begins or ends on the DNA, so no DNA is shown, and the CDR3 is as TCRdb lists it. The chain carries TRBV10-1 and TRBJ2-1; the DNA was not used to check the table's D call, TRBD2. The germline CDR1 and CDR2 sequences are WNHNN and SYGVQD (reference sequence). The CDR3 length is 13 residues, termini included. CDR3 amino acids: CACSISGSKERFI.